Below, 23 T cell receptor beta chains from the same sample are listed, as sequenced in a study of CD8 T cells in Susac syndrome. Random hexamers primed reverse transcription of 0.5 to 1 ug RNA. One entry per CDR3 protein, called by TCRdb with MiXCR from the immunoSEQ multiplex PCR reads. The table records 130,000 to 150,000 distinct CDR3 sequences, roughly 94% of them present only once. Sequencing was performed on CD4+ T cells from PBMCs. These receptors originate from a human donor in good health.

The chain recombines TRBV3-1 with TRBJ2-5, with TRBD1 identical over 8 bases. V trimming: 3 bases; J trimming: 4 bases; junction bases outside the gene matches: 7. The CDR3 is 15 residues long. Germline-derived CDR1 and CDR2 are LGHDT and YNNKEL (reference sequence). The CDR3 DNA follows: TGTGCCAGCAGCCAGCCAGGGGGCAACGGAGAGACCCAGTACTTC. Translation: CASSQPGGNGETQYF.

The CDR3 coding sequence is TGTGCCAGTAGTATTGGGGCAGGCCGAGAATCATATGGCTACACCTTC. As protein: CASSIGAGRESYGYTF. The genes are TRBV19 and TRBJ1-2; TRBD1 is a possible D gene (5 bases). Germline values: CDR1 LNHDA, CDR2 SQIVND (reference sequence). The CDR3 runs 16 residues. The V end lost 3 bases, the J end lost 5 bases, and 19 bases lay between the germline ends.

The rearrangement uses TRBV12-3 or TRBV12-4 and TRBJ1-3; 7 positions agree with TRBD1. V lost 5 bases, J lost 4 bases, and 5 bases stayed unmatched. CDR3 length: 14 residues. DNA for the CDR3: TGTGCCAGCAGTGCCTGGGACAGCGGAAACACCATATATTTT. This sequence encodes CASSAWDSGNTIYF.

This clonotype was found once. V gene TRBV19 combines with J gene TRBJ2-1, with 10 bases aligning to TRBD2. CDR1 and CDR2 (germline): LNHDA, SQIVND (reference sequence). J was trimmed by 5 bases and V by 6 bases; bases with no gene match: 7. This CDR3 spans 15 amino acids. Written as DNA, the CDR3 is TGTGCCAGTAGAATGGGACTAGCGTGGAACAATGAGCAGTTCTTC. Translating gives CASRMGLAWNNEQFF.

The chain is built from TRBV30 and TRBJ2-7; 9 bases match TRBD1. The junction had 4 bases not matched to a gene; V was cut back by 3 bases and J by 4 bases. CDR3 length equals 13 residues. Germline V gene sequence: CDR1 GTSNPN, CDR2 SVGIG (reference sequence). The CDR3 here is CAWSQDRGYEQYF. In nucleotides, the CDR3 is TGTGCCTGGAGCCAAGACAGGGGGTACGAGCAGTACTTC.

This clonotype showed up just once. This sequence joins TRBV5-1 and TRBJ2-1, with TRBD2 identical over 14 bases. V was clipped by 3 bases and J by 0 bases; unmatched bases: 11. Germline V CDR1 and CDR2: SGHRS, YFSETQ. This CDR3 region has 20 residues. As DNA, the CDR3 is TGCGCCAGCAGCTCTCTGATCGGACTAGCGGGAGGAAGCTCCTACAATGAGCAGTTCTTC. Translated: CASSSLIGLAGGSSYNEQFF.

The CDR3 sequence: CASSLASGRAVNNEQFF. The CDR3 DNA reads TGTGCCAGCAGTTTAGCTAGCGGGAGGGCTGTGAACAATGAGCAGTTCTTC. V gene TRBV12-3 or TRBV12-4 combines with J gene TRBJ2-1, with 11 nucleotides matching TRBD2. The CDR3 has 17 amino acids. J was trimmed by 5 bases and V by 0 bases; bases with no gene match: 6.

The chain links TRBV10-3 to TRBJ1-2; TRBD1 might be the D (5 bases). Trimming took 6 bases from V and 8 from J, leaving 13 bases between them. Germline V lookup: CDR1 ENHRY, CDR2 SYGVKD. The CDR3 spans 12 residues. The CDR3: CAISPGTSGYTF. The CDR3 DNA reads as TGTGCCATCAGCCCGGGGACCTCCGGCTACACCTTC.

This clonotype was counted a single time. The chain combines TRBV20-1 with TRBJ2-5; D is undetermined. The germline V gene encodes CDR1 DFQATT and CDR2 SNEGSKA (reference sequence). This CDR3 comprises 11 residues. V shed 8 bases and J shed 2 bases, with 9 bases lying between them. The CDR3 DNA is TGCAGTCCCTTAGAGCAAGAGACCCAGTACTTC. Translating it yields CSPLEQETQYF.

The rearrangement joins TRBV7-9 to TRBJ1-1; D is undetermined. Trimming removed 6 bases at V and 8 bases at J, with 19 bases between. CDR3 length: 14 amino acids. Germline values: CDR1 SEHNR, CDR2 FQNEAQ (reference sequence). In DNA, the CDR3 is TGTGCCAGCAGTCAAGGGTCGGTCGGATCGGAAGCTTTCTTT. It codes for CASSQGSVGSEAFF.

V usage is TRBV11-2 and J usage is TRBJ1-1; no definite D call. The germline CDR1 and CDR2 sequences are SGHAT and FQNNGV. The CDR3 totals 17 residues. Between the trimmed V and J ends, which lost 2 bases and 3 bases, there was a span of 19 bases. The CDR3 nucleotides are TGTGCCAGCAGCTTACCCCCAGGACCCCCAAGGGACACTGAAGCTTTCTTT. Protein: CASSLPPGPPRDTEAFF.

This rearrangement joins TRBV5-4 to TRBJ1-1; no clear D. This CDR3 spans 15 amino acids. CDR1 SGHNT and CDR2 YYREEE come from the germline V gene (reference sequence). The ends were cut back, 4 bases at V and 2 bases at J, with 15 bases in the middle. CDR3 region: CASSPRAYSNTEAFF. The CDR3, as DNA: TGTGCCAGCAGCCCGAGGGCCTACTCCAACACTGAAGCTTTCTTT.

Only one count was recorded for this clonotype. The J gene is TRBJ2-3, the V gene TRBV27; D is perhaps TRBD2 (6 bases). With 5 bases removed from V and 1 base from J, the gap between germline ends came to 19 bases. Germline V CDR1 and CDR2: MNHEY, SMNVEV (reference sequence). The CDR3 spans 17 residues. CDR3 loop: CASSLYPLTGGTDTQYF. The CDR3 coding sequence is TGTGCCAGCAGTCTATATCCCCTGACGGGGGGCACAGATACGCAGTATTTT.

V is TRBV18 and J is TRBJ2-1; 8 nucleotides line up with TRBD1. This CDR3 contains 15 residues. Germline-derived CDR1 and CDR2 are KGHSH and LQKENI. V gave up 4 bases and J gave up 7 bases; unmatched junction bases: 9. The CDR3 sequence: CASSHRLQGENEQFF. DNA of the CDR3: TGTGCCAGCTCACACCGCCTACAGGGGGAGAATGAGCAGTTCTTC.

The chain links TRBV20-1 to TRBJ2-3; 13 nucleotides agree with TRBD2. This CDR3 spans 16 amino acids. V dropped 6 bases and J dropped 2; count of bases not matched to a gene: 8. Looked up from germline, CDR1 is DFQATT and CDR2 is SNEGSKA (reference sequence). CDR3 DNA sequence: TGCAGTGCAAGAAGGGGACTAGCGGGGACCACAGATACGCAGTATTTT. Translation gives CSARRGLAGTTDTQYF.

This chain links TRBV5-6 with TRBJ2-1, with TRBD2 matching over 14 bases. Germline V gene lookup returns CDR1 SGHDT and CDR2 YYEEEE. The V and J ends lost 2 bases and 1 base, in that order; junction bases with no gene match: 2. This CDR3 has 17 residues. In DNA form, the CDR3 reads TGTGCCAGCAGCTTTCGGACTAGCGGGAGGTCCTACAATGAGCAGTTCTTC. Protein sequence: CASSFRTSGRSYNEQFF.

This chain joins TRBV24-1 and TRBJ2-3; tentative D call: TRBD2 (6 bases). CDR3 length: 16 amino acids. Trimming removed 5 bases from V and 0 bases from J, with 14 bases in between. Germline CDR1 reads KGHDR; CDR2 reads SFDVKD. The CDR3 coding sequence is TGTGCCACCAGTGGCCCCTCGGGAGAAAGCACAGATACGCAGTATTTT. It is translated as CATSGPSGESTDTQYF.

CDR3 amino acids: CSVRRPGGRAHEQYF. The CDR3 region has the DNA TGCAGTGTCCGCCGCCCGGGCGGGAGGGCCCACGAGCAGTACTTC. The chain has TRBV20-1 and TRBJ2-7; 9 bases are a match to TRBD2. This CDR3 has 15 residues. Trimming at V came to 7 bases and at J to 5 bases, leaving 15 bases not matched to a gene. Looked up from germline, CDR1 is DFQATT and CDR2 is SNEGSKA (reference sequence).

The table lists this clonotype with a few counts. This chain connects TRBV3-1 to TRBJ2-7, with TRBD2 identical over 12 bases. Trimming at V came to 6 bases and at J to 4 bases, leaving 10 bases not matched to a gene. This CDR3 region has 16 residues. Germline CDR1 and CDR2: LGHDT and YNNKEL (reference sequence). Here the CDR3 DNA reads TGTGCCAGCAGTCAACCGGGACTAGCGGGTTTATACGAGCAGTACTTC. Translating it yields CASSQPGLAGLYEQYF.

The V call is TRBV28, the J call TRBJ2-5; a possible D gene is TRBD1 (5 bases). Germline lookup yields CDR1 MDHEN and CDR2 SYDVKM. CDR3 length: 13 residues. V lost 5 bases, J lost 5 bases, and 12 bases lay in between. CDR3 amino acids: CASSLGRWETQYF. CDR3 bases: TGTGCCAGCAGTCTGGGGCGATGGGAGACCCAGTACTTC.

The chain carries TRBV18 and TRBJ2-7; 8 nucleotides agree with TRBD1. Germline CDR1 reads KGHSH; CDR2 reads LQKENI. The CDR3 runs 16 residues. V lost 3 bases to trimming and J lost 2 bases; unmatched junction nucleotides: 9. In nucleotides, the CDR3 is TGTGCCAGCTCACCCATCCCCGGGACAGGAGCCTACGAGCAGTACTTC. Protein: CASSPIPGTGAYEQYF. Full variable domain (missing parts from reference TRBV18 and TRBJ2-7): NAGVMQNPRHLVRRRGQEARLRCSPMKGHSHVYWYRQLPEEGLKFMVYLQKENIIDESGMPKERFSAEFPKEGPSILRIQQVVRGDSAAYFCASSPIPGTGAYEQYFGPGTRLTVT.

For the CDR3, the DNA is TGTGCCAGCAGCTTAAAGGGGGGGTACTATGGCTACACCTTC. It is translated as CASSLKGGYYGYTF. The genes are TRBV5-4 and TRBJ1-2, with D perhaps TRBD1 (6 bases). Germline-derived CDR1 and CDR2 are SGHNT and YYREEE (reference sequence). V was cut by 2 bases and J by 3 bases, with 11 bases left in between. The CDR3 length is 14 residues. Supplemented by reference TRBV5-4 and TRBJ1-2, the full variable domain reads ETGVTQSPTHLIKTRGQQVTLRCSSQSGHNTVSWYQQALGQGPQFIFQYYREEENGRGNFPPRFSGLQFPNYSSELNVNALELDDSALYLCASSLKGGYYGYTFGSGTRLTVV.

The chain couples TRBV30 to TRBJ1-1; no clear D gene. The CDR3 spans 11 residues. CDR1 is GTSNPN, CDR2 SVGIG, per germline (reference sequence). Trimming took off 3 bases at V and 7 bases at J, with 9 bases between the two ends. CDR3 loop: CAWRKKGEAFF. DNA of the CDR3: TGTGCCTGGAGAAAGAAAGGTGAAGCTTTCTTT.